This entry lists 8 T cell receptor beta chains sequenced from one sample in a study of cytomegalovirus exposure and HLA in healthy donors (dated by TCRdb to about 2017). The library was generated by the immunoSEQ multiplex PCR assay. A mixture of 60 forward primers for TCR Vbeta segments and 13 reverse primers for TCR Jbeta segments was used in the multiplex PCR. The immuneACCESS repertoire file appears here via TCRdb, limited to in-frame rearrangements. These files lack a portion of the clones; in checked studies, under half of the deficit traces to unresolved V genes, and the cause of the others is not known. Across this sample there are under 200,000 clones, with roughly four fifths seen only once. The leading ten clones occupy around 1.9% of the sample. The sequencing sample was made of PBMCs. The receptors come from a woman aged 18-29 years in good health and CMV-seronegative.

In its sample, this clone was seen a few times. The J gene is TRBJ2-1, the V gene TRBV5-1; weak D call: TRBD2 (6 bases). V was pared by 0 bases and J by 12 bases, with 16 bases between. The CDR3 is 14 residues long. Germline lookup yields CDR1 SGHRS and CDR2 YFSETQ. This CDR3 reads CASSLESSATGQFF. CDR3 DNA: TGCGCCAGCAGCTTGGAATCTAGCGCAACAGGGCAGTTCTTC.

The V gene is TRBV5-4, the J gene TRBJ1-4; D perhaps matches TRBD1 (6 bases). The CDR3 runs to 16 residues. Germline-derived CDR1 and CDR2 are SGHNT and YYREEE (reference sequence). V gave up 4 bases and J gave up 0 bases, with 13 bases separating them. The CDR3 here is CASSQGTTPTNEKLFF. CDR3 coding DNA: TGTGCCAGCAGCCAAGGGACAACCCCAACTAATGAAAAACTGTTTTTT.

The chain is built from TRBV6-1 and TRBJ1-4, with D unclear. Germline CDR1 and CDR2: MNHNS and SASEGT. Between the trimmed V and J ends, which lost 2 bases and 7 bases, there was a span of 14 bases. The CDR3 runs to 15 residues. This CDR3 reads CASSEIGGRTEKLFF. The CDR3 nucleotides are TGTGCCAGCAGTGAAATAGGAGGCAGGACTGAAAAACTGTTTTTT.

The chain has TRBV6-1 and TRBJ1-2; 9 nucleotides line up with TRBD1. CDR1 is MNHNS, CDR2 SASEGT, per germline. This CDR3 has 15 residues. V lost 1 base to trimming and J lost 4 bases; unmatched junction nucleotides: 4. In nucleotides, the CDR3 is TGTGCCAGCAGTGAAGGACAGGGGGGGACCTATGGCTACACCTTC. This translates into CASSEGQGGTYGYTF.

The chain employs TRBV5-1 and TRBJ2-1; the match to TRBD2 covers 12 bases. Germline V lookup: CDR1 SGHRS, CDR2 YFSETQ. Trimming took 0 bases from V and 3 from J; bases not matched to a gene: 4. The CDR3 is made up of 17 amino acids. The CDR3 nucleotides read TGCGCCAGCAGCTTGGGGCTAGCGGGGGGGCTCTACAATGAGCAGTTCTTC. Translating it yields CASSLGLAGGLYNEQFF.

V and J are TRBV7-9 and TRBJ2-5; D possibly corresponds to TRBD2 (6 bases). Germline V gene lookup returns CDR1 SEHNR and CDR2 FQNEAQ (reference sequence). CDR3 length: 14 amino acids. With 5 bases removed from V and 5 bases from J, the gap between germline ends came to 15 bases. This CDR3 is CASSPRGVGETQYF. In DNA, the CDR3 is TGTGCCAGCAGCCCGCGGGGCGTGGGGGAGACCCAGTACTTC. The complete variable domain, with remaining parts taken from reference TRBV7-9 and TRBJ2-5, reads DTGVSQNPRHKITKRGQNVTFRCDPISEHNRLYWYRQTLGQGPEFLTYFQNEAQLEKSRLLSDRFSAERPKGSFSTLEIQRTEQGDSAMYLCASSPRGVGETQYFGPGTRLLVL.

The gene calls are TRBV7-8 and TRBJ1-1; D is undetermined. This CDR3 is built from 15 residues. CDR1 and CDR2 from the germline V gene are SGHVS and FQNEAQ. V was shortened by 0 bases and J by 1 base, with 9 bases between the two germline ends. CDR3 sequence (DNA): TGTGCCAGCAGCTTAGCGCCACTCACGAACACTGAAGCTTTCTTT. Its protein product is CASSLAPLTNTEAFF.

This clone was detected only a few times. The chain couples TRBV10-3 to TRBJ1-6; the D is unclear. V lost 2 bases and J lost 8, with 7 bases in between. Germline CDR1 is ENHRY and CDR2 is SYGVKD. This CDR3 has 13 amino acids. The CDR3 region is CAISEDSDSPLHF. In DNA form, the CDR3 reads TGTGCCATCAGTGAGGATAGTGATTCACCCCTCCACTTT.